A single sample is the source of the 18 T cell receptor beta chains below, sequenced in a study of CD8+ T cells in alopecia areata (dated by TCRdb to 2016 to 2018). The method was the immunoSEQ multiplex PCR assay. RNA was extracted from all samples and reverse transcribed into cDNA, which served as template for TCR sequencing. The source is immuneACCESS, and TCRdb retained only in-frame sequences with V and J called. Part of the clones is not carried over; for the studies checked, unresolved V genes explain less than half of this, and the remainder is unexplained. The sample includes 90,000 to 100,000 clones, with 41% observed a single time. The leading ten clones occupy around 1.5% of the sample. Sequencing used CD4+ T cells sorted from blood. The receptors were sampled from a human donor with alopecia areata.

The chain carries TRBV6-5 and TRBJ1-5; maybe TRBD1 (6 bases). Germline V lookup: CDR1 MNHEY, CDR2 SVGAGI. The V gene lost 5 bases and the J gene lost 7 bases, with 15 bases spanning the gap. The CDR3 length is 14 residues. The CDR3 DNA sequence: TGTGCCAGCAGTCGTAGGCCTCAGGGGCAGCCCCAGCATTTT. It specifies CASSRRPQGQPQHF.

Only a few counts were recorded for this clone. The chain has TRBV29-1 and TRBJ1-1; D ambiguous. Germline lookup yields CDR1 SQVTM and CDR2 ANQGSEA. Trimming shortened V by 3 bases and J by 3 bases, and 5 bases separated the two germline ends. The CDR3 consists of 11 residues. This chain's CDR3 is CSVDRYTEAFF. The CDR3 DNA sequence: TGCAGCGTTGATCGCTACACTGAAGCTTTCTTT.

The J gene is TRBJ1-1, the V gene TRBV6-1; TRBD1 is a possible D gene (6 bases). Trimming removed 3 bases at V and 5 bases at J, with 19 bases between. The CDR3 has 16 residues. Germline V gene lookup returns CDR1 MNHNS and CDR2 SASEGT. Here the CDR3 reads CASSEGNGGGRTEAFF. The DNA of the CDR3 is TGTGCCAGCAGTGAGGGGAACGGGGGCGGGCGGACTGAAGCTTTCTTT.

This chain uses TRBV4-3 with TRBJ2-7, with TRBD1 identical over 7 bases. The CDR3 has 15 amino acids. V gave up 1 base and J gave up 2 bases; unmatched junction bases: 5. Germline V gene data show CDR1 as LGHNA and CDR2 as YSLEER. The CDR3 loop is CASSQAQGQPYEQYF. The CDR3 coding sequence is TGCGCCAGCAGCCAAGCGCAGGGACAGCCCTACGAGCAGTACTTC.

The chain joins TRBV29-1 to TRBJ1-4; maybe TRBD1 (6 bases). This CDR3 is built from 15 residues. Trimming pared 5 bases from V and 4 bases from J, leaving 17 bases between. Germline-derived CDR1 and CDR2 are SQVTM and ANQGSEA. As DNA, the CDR3 is TGCAGCGTTATACCATTTGAACAGGGTAATGAAAAACTGTTTTTT. Protein product: CSVIPFEQGNEKLFF. The full variable domain, its missing parts supplied by reference TRBV29-1 and TRBJ1-4, is SAVISQKPSRDICQRGTSLTIQCQVDSQVTMMFWYRQQPGQSLTLIATANQGSEATYESGFVIDKFPISRPNLTFSTLTVSNMSPEDSSIYLCSVIPFEQGNEKLFFGSGTQLSVL.

This chain uses TRBV27 with TRBJ2-7; 9 nucleotides agree with TRBD2. Germline V CDR1 and CDR2: MNHEY, SMNVEV (reference sequence). The CDR3 extends over 15 amino acids. Trimming removed 5 bases from V and 5 bases from J; junction bases left unmatched: 10. In DNA form, the CDR3 reads TGTGCCAGCAGTCCCAATAGCGGGAGAGTCCACGAGCAGTACTTC. Residues: CASSPNSGRVHEQYF.

This clone was seen a few times. V usage is TRBV4-3 and J usage is TRBJ2-1, with 7 bases aligning to TRBD1. Germline V gene lookup returns CDR1 LGHNA and CDR2 YSLEER. The CDR3 loop spans 16 amino acids. V was clipped by 0 bases and J by 7 bases; unmatched bases: 9. CDR3: CASSQEGATGLNEQFF. In nucleotides, the CDR3 is TGCGCCAGCAGCCAAGAAGGCGCGACAGGGTTAAATGAGCAGTTCTTC.

This rearrangement joins TRBV30 to TRBJ2-3; 8 positions agree with TRBD2. This CDR3 is built from 12 residues. Per the germline V gene, CDR1 is GTSNPN and CDR2 is SVGIG (reference sequence). The V segment lost 8 bases and the J segment 0 bases; nucleotides outside the gene matches: 1. This CDR3 is CAIAGSTDTQYF. The CDR3 DNA reads as TGTGCCATAGCGGGGAGCACAGATACGCAGTATTTT.

The V and J genes are TRBV9 and TRBJ2-7, with TRBD1 identical over 11 bases. The CDR3 loop spans 15 amino acids. The trim removed 0 bases at V and 6 bases at J, leaving 5 bases unmatched. Germline V lookup: CDR1 SGDLS, CDR2 YYNGEE. DNA for the CDR3: TGTGCCAGCAGCGTAGGAAGGACAGGGGGCAGCGAGCAGTACTTC. Translating gives CASSVGRTGGSEQYF.

DNA of the CDR3: TGTGCCAGCAGTGGAAGGACAGGGGTGAACACTGAAGCTTTCTTT. Its translation: CASSGRTGVNTEAFF. The chain has TRBV27 and TRBJ1-1; 9 bases line up with TRBD1. CDR1 and CDR2 from the germline V gene are MNHEY and SMNVEV (reference sequence). The CDR3 has 15 amino acids. Unmatched junction bases numbered 4, after V lost 5 bases and J lost 0 bases.

The chain recombines TRBV6-5 with TRBJ2-6; D ambiguous. Germline values: CDR1 MNHEY, CDR2 SVGAGI. The CDR3 is 16 residues long. Deletions cut 1 base from V and 2 bases from J, with 9 bases between. In DNA, the CDR3 is TGTGCCAGCAGTTACTTGGGTGGGACTGGGGCCAACGTCCTGACTTTC. It yields the protein CASSYLGGTGANVLTF.

This rearrangement joins TRBV28 to TRBJ2-2; TRBD2 matches at 8 bases. Germline V gene data show CDR1 as MDHEN and CDR2 as SYDVKM. Trimming cost V 3 bases and J 8 bases; bases outside gene matches: 8. This CDR3 contains 15 residues. The CDR3 DNA sequence: TGTGCCAGCAGTTTCCCTGCGGGAGGATCGGGGGAGCTGTTTTTT. It specifies CASSFPAGGSGELFF.

This sequence joins TRBV5-1 and TRBJ2-5; D not certain. The CDR3 is 14 residues long. The V gene's germline CDR1 is SGHRS and CDR2 YFSETQ. The ends were cut back, 1 base at V and 1 base at J, with 8 bases in the middle. The CDR3 region has the DNA TGCGCCAGCAGCTTGCTTAGCATCCAAGAGACCCAGTACTTC. Translating gives CASSLLSIQETQYF.

The rearrangement joins TRBV29-1 to TRBJ1-4; a weak D match, TRBD1 (5 bases). CDR3 length equals 13 residues. Germline values: CDR1 SQVTM, CDR2 ANQGSEA. V lost 4 bases and J lost 4, with 10 bases in between. As DNA, the CDR3 is TGCAGCGTTGGCGGGGGGATTAATGAAAAACTGTTTTTT. Its protein product is CSVGGGINEKLFF.

V usage is TRBV10-3 and J usage is TRBJ2-6, with D uncertain. V lost 8 bases and J 0 bases, leaving 14 bases between the germline ends. CDR3 length: 16 residues. Germline CDR1 is ENHRY and CDR2 is SYGVKD. CDR3 region: CAIYNPLSSGANVLTF. DNA of the CDR3: TGTGCCATCTATAACCCCTTGAGCTCTGGGGCCAACGTCCTGACTTTC.

This clone was observed a handful of times. The V call is TRBV7-9, the J call TRBJ2-1, with 9 positions matching TRBD1. The CDR3 is made up of 13 amino acids. In germline, CDR1 is SEHNR, CDR2 FQNEAQ (reference sequence). Trimming removed 4 bases from V and 8 bases from J; junction bases left unmatched: 3. As DNA, the CDR3 is TGTGCCAGCAGCTATACAGGGGGCGATGAGCAGTTCTTC. As protein: CASSYTGGDEQFF.

This clone was picked up one time. The rearrangement joins TRBV6-6 to TRBJ2-5; 8 nucleotides match TRBD2. This CDR3 region has 15 residues. The ends lost 2 bases at V and 9 bases at J; junction bases unmatched: 11. From germline, CDR1 is MNHNY and CDR2 SVGAGI (reference sequence). The CDR3 region is CASSYAAGEGGAQYF. The CDR3 nucleotides read TGTGCCAGCAGTTACGCAGCGGGGGAAGGTGGGGCCCAGTACTTC.

This chain joins TRBV4-2 and TRBJ2-7; 8 bases line up with TRBD2. CDR1 and CDR2 from the germline V gene are LGHNA and YNFKEQ. The CDR3 totals 15 residues. J lost 3 bases, V lost 4 bases, and 8 bases had no gene match. CDR3 sequence (DNA): TGTGCCAGCAGCCGCGGGGGAAGCGGGAGCTACGAGCAGTACTTC. Protein sequence: CASSRGGSGSYEQYF.